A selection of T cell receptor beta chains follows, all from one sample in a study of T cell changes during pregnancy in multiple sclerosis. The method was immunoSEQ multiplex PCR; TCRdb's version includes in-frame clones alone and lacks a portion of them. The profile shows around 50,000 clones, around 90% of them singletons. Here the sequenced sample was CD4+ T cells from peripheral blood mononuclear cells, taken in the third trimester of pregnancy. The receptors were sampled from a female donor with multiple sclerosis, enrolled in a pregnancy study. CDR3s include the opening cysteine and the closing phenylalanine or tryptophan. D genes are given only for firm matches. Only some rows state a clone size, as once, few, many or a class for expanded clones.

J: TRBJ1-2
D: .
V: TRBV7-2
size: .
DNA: TGTGCCAGCAGCCAAGTTGGGGCGGGAAATTATGGCTACACCTTC
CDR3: CASSQVGAGNYGYTF

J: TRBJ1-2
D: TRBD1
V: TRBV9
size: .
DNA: TGTGCCAGCAGCGCGCAGGCCGGGACAGGGACCTATGGCTACACCTTC
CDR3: CASSAQAGTGTYGYTF

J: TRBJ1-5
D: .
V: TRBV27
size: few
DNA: TGTGCCAGCAGTTGGGGGGGTAGTCAGCCCCAGCATTTT
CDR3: CASSWGGSQPQHF

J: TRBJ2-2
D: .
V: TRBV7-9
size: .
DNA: TGTGCCAGCAGCTTACGTCAGGTTATTCTTCACGGGGAGCTGTTTTTT
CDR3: CASSLRQVILHGELFF

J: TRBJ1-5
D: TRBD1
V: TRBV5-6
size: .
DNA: TGTGCCAGCAGCTTTAGCAGGGGGCGTCAGCCCCAGCATTTT
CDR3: CASSFSRGRQPQHF

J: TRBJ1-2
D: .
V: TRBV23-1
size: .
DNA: TGCGCCAGCAGTCAAAGGGGCCAACACCTACCCACAGATTATGGCTACACCTTC
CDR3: CASSQRGQHLPTDYGYTF

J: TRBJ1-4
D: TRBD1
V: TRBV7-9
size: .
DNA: TGTGCCAGCAGTACCGGGACAGACCGGACCTCAACTAATGAAAAACTGTTTTTT
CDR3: CASSTGTDRTSTNEKLFF

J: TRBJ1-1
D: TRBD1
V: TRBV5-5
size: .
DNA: TGTGCCAGCAGCTACCGACAGGGGGCGGTCACTGAAGCTTTCTTT
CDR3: CASSYRQGAVTEAFF

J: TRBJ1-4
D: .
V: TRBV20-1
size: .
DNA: TGCAGTGCTCAGGGAAGCGAAAAACTGTTTTTT
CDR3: CSAQGSEKLFF

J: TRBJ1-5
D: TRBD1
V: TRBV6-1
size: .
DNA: TGTGCCAGCAGTGAAACCTGGGGGGGACAGGGTTCTCGGACCCAGCATTTT
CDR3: CASSETWGGQGSRTQHF

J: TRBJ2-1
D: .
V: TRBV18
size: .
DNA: TGTGCCAGCTCACCTGGGATAGCGCCGAGGGATGAGCAGTTCTTC
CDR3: CASSPGIAPRDEQFF

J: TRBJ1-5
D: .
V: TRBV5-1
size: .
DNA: TGCGCCAGCAGCTTGGATGGCCGGCAGGGACACAATCAGCCCCAGCATTTT
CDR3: CASSLDGRQGHNQPQHF

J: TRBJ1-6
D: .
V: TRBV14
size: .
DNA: TGTGCCAGCAGCAATTCTCTTGGGGGGTATGGGTCACCCCTCCACTTT
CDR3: CASSNSLGGYGSPLHF

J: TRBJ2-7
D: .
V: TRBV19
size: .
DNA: TGTGCCAGTAGTTCGTCCCGAGGCTACGAGCAGTACTTC
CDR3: CASSSSRGYEQYF

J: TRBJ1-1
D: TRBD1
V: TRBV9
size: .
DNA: TGTGCCAGCAGCGTAGAGGCGGACAGGGAAGCTTTCTTT
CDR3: CASSVEADREAFF

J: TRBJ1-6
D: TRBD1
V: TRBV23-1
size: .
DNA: TGCGCCAGCAGTCTGGACAGGGGCGGCTCACCCCTCCACTTT
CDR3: CASSLDRGGSPLHF

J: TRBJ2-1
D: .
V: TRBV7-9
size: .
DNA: TGTGCCAGCAGCCTTCCTCGGGGGAGGACGTACAATGAGCAGTTCTTC
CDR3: CASSLPRGRTYNEQFF

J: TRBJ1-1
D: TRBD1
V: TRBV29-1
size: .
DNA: TGCAGCGTTGAGAAGACAGGGGCGGGTGAAGCTTTCTTT
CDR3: CSVEKTGAGEAFF

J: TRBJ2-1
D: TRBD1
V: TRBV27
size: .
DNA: TGTGCCAGCCGTACCTCGGGACAGGGTCTCCATGAGCAGTTCTTC
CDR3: CASRTSGQGLHEQFF

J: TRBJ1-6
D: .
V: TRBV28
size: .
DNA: TGTGCCAGCAGGATATCTAGTCGTCCCCTCCACTTT
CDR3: CASRISSRPLHF

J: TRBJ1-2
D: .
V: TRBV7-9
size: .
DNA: TGTGCCAGCAGCTTAGCTGGGGGCCCGGGGGGCTACACCTTC
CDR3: CASSLAGGPGGYTF

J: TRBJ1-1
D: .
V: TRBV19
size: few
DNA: TGTGCCAGTAGTATAGCAACCCGAACATCTGAAGCTTTCTTT
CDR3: CASSIATRTSEAFF

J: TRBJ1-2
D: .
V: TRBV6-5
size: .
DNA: TGTGCCAGCAGACAAGACAGTTCCAACTATGGCTACACCTTC
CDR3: CASRQDSSNYGYTF

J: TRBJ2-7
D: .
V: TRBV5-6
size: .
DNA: TGTGCCAGCAGCGGGGGGACTCGTCGGAGGAGCGAGCAGTACTTC
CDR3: CASSGGTRRRSEQYF

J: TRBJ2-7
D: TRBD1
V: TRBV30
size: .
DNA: TGTGCCTGGAATGGACAGGGTAACGGCGAGCAGTACTTC
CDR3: CAWNGQGNGEQYF

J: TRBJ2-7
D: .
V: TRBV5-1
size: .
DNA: TGCGCCAGCAGCTTGGACCCCGACAGGACCTCCTACGAGCAGTACTTC
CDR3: CASSLDPDRTSYEQYF

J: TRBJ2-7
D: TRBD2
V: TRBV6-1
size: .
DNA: TGTGCCAGCAGTGGAGCGCTAGCGGGGGTTACCTACGAGCAGTACTTC
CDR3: CASSGALAGVTYEQYF

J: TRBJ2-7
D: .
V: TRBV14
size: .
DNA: TGTGCCAGCAGCCAAGATGAGGAGGGTTTGGACGAGCAGTACTTC
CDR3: CASSQDEEGLDEQYF